This T cell receptor (beta chain) was identified during a study of T cells in Graves' hyperthyroidism and ophthalmopathy. The wider study: Staff took peripheral blood when the initial diagnosis was made, before any treatment began.

It was RNA transcripts that yielded the amplified TCR beta CDR3 regions. The primer set for the first-round RT-PCR of the TCR CDR3 was HTBI. TCRdb called the multiplex PCR reads again in MiXCR, with one record for every CDR3 protein. The sample consists of more than 500,000 distinct CDR3 sequences, more than 15% of them appearing once. The CDR3 loop spans 17 amino acids. Germline V gene data show CDR1 as SGHTA and CDR2 as FQGTGA. V lost 5 bases and J lost 5, with 24 bases in between. Details on this clonotype: Its cognate antigen is unknown.

Individuals with ophthalmopathy presented a Clinical Activity Score of at least 3, a NOSPECS grade of at least 4 and a duration under 3 months. General study results and limits: Researchers report that a 13 V-J model separated ophthalmopathy from stable hyperthyroidism. Clonotypes that were expanded in thyroid above 0.001 mostly appeared in blood too.

The chain carries TRBV7-3 and TRBJ1-2; D is perhaps TRBD1 (6 bases). This sequence was found in a woman in her twenties or thirties with Graves' ophthalmopathy. What was sequenced was blood. The CDR3 sequence: CASSPSSGGGLEYGYTF. CDR3 coding DNA: TGTGCCAGCAGCCCATCTTCTGGGGGCGGGTTAGAATATGGCTACACCTTC.